This TCR beta chain was recorded in a study of T cell repertoires in cytomegalovirus infection. TCRdb reanalysed the reads using MiXCR and keeps one entry per CDR3 protein. The sample lists 200,000 to 300,000 distinct CDR3 sequences; 12% to 15% were seen once. Overall study findings and caveats: Using cumulative public TCR beta family frequency, the authors identified those who carried CMV together with the relevant HLA.

This clonotype has ten or more counts. The antigen is undetermined. The V gene's germline CDR1 is SGHTA and CDR2 FQGNSA. The CDR3 loop spans 15 amino acids. V was pared by 0 bases and J by 0 bases, with 9 bases between. The chain joins TRBV7-2 to TRBJ2-7, with TRBD2 as a possible D gene (6 bases). The TCR was taken from a human donor in good health (CMV status not recorded). Some clones in this sample may be carry-over from other donors' samples. The sequencing sample was made of PBMCs. CDR3 amino acids: CASSLAAGSSYEQYF. Written as DNA, the CDR3 is TGTGCCAGCAGCTTAGCGGCGGGGAGCTCCTACGAGCAGTACTTC.